Included here is one T cell receptor beta chain sequence, with context. This clonotype was seen many times. It lacks a known antigen. Base qualities are not recorded, but no much larger clone differs from it by a single base. The sample originates from a study of T-cell reconstitution after alpha-beta-depleted transplantation in children (dated by TCRdb to 2016 to 2017). Regarding the research as a whole: The study quantitatively tracked T-cell immune reconstitution after TCRalphabeta/CD19-depleted allogeneic hematopoietic cell transplantation in children using TCR repertoire profiling.

Reading the germline V gene (reference sequence) gives CDR1 LNHDA and CDR2 SQIVND. Counted from cysteine to phenylalanine, this CDR3 has 13 amino acids. The only DNA kept is the CDR3, 39 bases in frame from the first base. At the junction V is shortened by 8 bases and J by 0 bases, with 8 bases in between. To prepare the library, PCR was applied. The sequencer listed for this sample is Illumina HiSeq 2500. Molecular barcoding was employed in the preparation of TCR libraries, with unique molecular identifiers being used to normalize TCRbeta repertoire quantification. The public reads were quality trimmed at Q25 with fastp and then assembled into clones with MiXCR by TCRdb, keeping productive beta chains. Entries that share a CDR3 protein sequence are merged under the most common genes and DNA. The sample contains about 610,000 distinct CDR3 sequences, about 10% of them found a single time. Roughly 4% of the sample rests with the top ten.

This receptor was identified in a human donor who donated a stem cell graft to a child with acute myeloid leukemia. The chain was built from TRBV19 and TRBJ2-1, with the D segment identity uncertain. The sample in question was PBMCs from the stem cell graft donor, obtained from the stem cell graft. The CDR3 amino acid sequence is: CASGPGSYNEQFF. The DNA is as follows: TGTGCCAGTGGACCGGGCTCCTACAATGAGCAGTTCTTC.